Listed below are T cell receptor beta chains from one sample, sequenced in a study of T cell repertoires in cytomegalovirus infection. TCRdb fed the reads into MiXCR, producing one record per CDR3 protein. Counted here are about 530,000 distinct CDR3 sequences, 26% occurring once; the ten biggest clones make up roughly an eighth. The sample comprised PBMCs. The receptors originated from a human donor in good health (CMV status not recorded). Some clones in this sample may be carry-over from other donors' samples. Both conserved end residues are part of each CDR3. Each record gives: clone size, D gene, J gene, V gene, CDR3 DNA, CDR3 protein. The D gene is left open where the match is weak. Where a row states a size, it is once, few, many or the class of an expanded clone; other rows omit it.

few	TRBD1	TRBJ1-1	TRBV4-1	TGCGCCAGCAGCCAAAGACAGGGGATTTCTGAAGCTTTCTTT	CASSQRQGISEAFF
few	TRBD1	TRBJ1-2	TRBV6-1	TGTGCCAGCAGTGCGGGGACAGGGGGCCCCAGCTATGGCTACACCTTC	CASSAGTGGPSYGYTF
many	.	TRBJ1-2	TRBV4-1	TGCGCCAGCAGCCAAGCCTCAGCTTGGGCAGGGCGCAACTATGGCTACACCTTC	CASSQASAWAGRNYGYTF
few	.	TRBJ2-1	TRBV6-5	TGTGCCAGCAGTTACTCGATGAGCTCCTACAATGAGCAGTTCTTC	CASSYSMSSYNEQFF
.	.	TRBJ1-1	TRBV6-5	TGTGCCAGCAGTTACTCTCCCGAATCGAACACTGAAGCTTTCTTT	CASSYSPESNTEAFF
.	TRBD2	TRBJ2-1	TRBV20-1	TGCAGTGCTAGGGCTAGCGGGAGGAGCGACAATGAGCAGTTCTTC	CSARASGRSDNEQFF
few	.	TRBJ1-5	TRBV5-8	TGTGCCAGCAGCGTACCCGGGAGGCGTGATCAGCCCCAGCATTTT	CASSVPGRRDQPQHF
.	.	TRBJ2-5	TRBV2	TGTGCCAGCAGGGGCGGATCGATCACGGAGACCCAGTACTTC	CASRGGSITETQYF
few	.	TRBJ1-2	TRBV7-2	TGTGCCAGCAGCGGAAGAGGGTCCAGGGGTGTCGGCTACACCTTC	CASSGRGSRGVGYTF
.	TRBD1	TRBJ1-4	TRBV7-9	TGTGCCAGCAGCTTGGGACAGACCAATACTAATGAAAAACTGTTTTTT	CASSLGQTNTNEKLFF
many	.	TRBJ2-5	TRBV6-6	TGTGCCAGCAGTCCCAACACGTCGGGAGAGACCCAGTACTTC	CASSPNTSGETQYF
.	.	TRBJ2-2	TRBV7-8	TGTGCCACTTCCGCCGGGGAGCTGTTTTTT	CATSAGELFF
.	.	TRBJ2-3	TRBV10-2	TGCGCCAGCAGTGAGTCAATAGCAGCGAGCACAGATACGCAGTATTTT	CASSESIAASTDTQYF
.	.	TRBJ2-2	TRBV11-3	TGTGCCAGCAGCTTAGATTGGAGCGCGAACACCGGGGAGCTGTTTTTT	CASSLDWSANTGELFF
many	.	TRBJ1-2	TRBV7-2	TGTGCCAGCAGCTTAATTTTCGTCCAACGAAACTATGGCTACACCTTC	CASSLIFVQRNYGYTF
.	.	TRBJ2-1	TRBV30	TGTGCCTGGAGTTCTAGCATCGGGTCCAATGAGCAGTTCTTC	CAWSSSIGSNEQFF
.	.	TRBJ1-3	TRBV19	TGTGCCAGTAGTACGGACTCTGGAAACACCATATATTTT	CASSTDSGNTIYF
many	.	TRBJ1-4	TRBV19	TGTGCCAGTAGTATATTGTACTCAACTAATGAAAAACTGTTTTTT	CASSILYSTNEKLFF
many	TRBD2	TRBJ2-1	TRBV7-2	TGTGCCAGCAGCCCTCTAGCGGCCCCTTACAATGAGCAGTTCTTC	CASSPLAAPYNEQFF
.	TRBD2	TRBJ2-2	TRBV5-4	TGTGCCAGCAGCTCTAGCGGTGGGGGGAACACCGGGGAGCTGTTTTTT	CASSSSGGGNTGELFF
many	TRBD2	TRBJ2-1	TRBV6-1	TGTGCCAGCAGCTTAGCGGGAGGGTACAATGAGCAGTTCTTC	CASSLAGGYNEQFF
.	TRBD2	TRBJ2-5	TRBV5-1	TGCGCCAGCAGCCAAAACCCGGGGGGGCCGGAGACCCAGTACTTC	CASSQNPGGPETQYF
few	.	TRBJ2-2	TRBV19	TGTGCCAGTAGTATTCCTAGCGCGAACACCGGGGAGCTGTTTTTT	CASSIPSANTGELFF
few	TRBD2	TRBJ2-1	TRBV7-2	TGTGCCAGCAGCCTGGGACTAGCGGGAGTAGGTATGGCCTACAATGAGCAGTTCTTC	CASSLGLAGVGMAYNEQFF
few	TRBD2	TRBJ2-5	TRBV20-1	TGCAGTGCTTTGGCGGGGGGAATGGGGTCCAAAGAGACCCAGTACTTC	CSALAGGMGSKETQYF
few	.	TRBJ1-5	TRBV5-6	TGTGCCAGCAGCTTGGGTGCAAATCCACAGCCCCAGCATTTT	CASSLGANPQPQHF
many	.	TRBJ2-3	TRBV7-3	TGTGCCAGCAGCTTCGAGGACACCCCAGGTGTTACGCAGTATTTT	CASSFEDTPGVTQYF
.	TRBD1	TRBJ1-3	TRBV19	TGTGCCAGTAGTTCCGGGACAGCTCCGAGGAGAAACACCATATATTTT	CASSSGTAPRRNTIYF
few	.	TRBJ1-1	TRBV11-2	TGTGCCAGCAGCATAGATCAGGGGATCAACACTGAAGCTTTCTTT	CASSIDQGINTEAFF
.	.	TRBJ2-2	TRBV15	TGTGCCACCAGCAGAGATTTCACCGGGGAGCTGTTTTTT	CATSRDFTGELFF
.	TRBD2	TRBJ2-3	TRBV29-1	TGCAGCGAATCACTAGCGGGGAGTAGCACAGATACGCAGTATTTT	CSESLAGSSTDTQYF
.	.	TRBJ2-1	TRBV5-5	TGTGCCAGCAGCACGACAGACAATGAGCAGTTCTTC	CASSTTDNEQFF
.	.	TRBJ2-3	TRBV6-5	TGTGCCAGCAGTGCCTCGTTCCGAGATACGCAGTATTTT	CASSASFRDTQYF
few	TRBD1	TRBJ1-4	TRBV7-9	TGTGCCAGCAGCCGCGGACAGGGCGGGAATGAAAAACTGTTTTTT	CASSRGQGGNEKLFF
many	TRBD1	TRBJ2-7	TRBV19	TGTGCCAGTAGTTTATCCGGGACAGGGGGCGACGAGCAGTACTTC	CASSLSGTGGDEQYF
few	.	TRBJ1-1	TRBV4-3	TGCGCCAGCAGCCAAGTACGGGATAACACTGAAGCTTTCTTT	CASSQVRDNTEAFF
few	TRBD2	TRBJ2-1	TRBV7-6	TGTGCCAGCAGCTTCGACACTAGCGGGAGGGCCTCGGGTGGGTACAATGAGCAGTTCTTC	CASSFDTSGRASGGYNEQFF
once	.	TRBJ1-1	TRBV6-5	TGTGCCAGCAGTTACTCGGTTGGCCGCACTGAAGCTTTCTTT	CASSYSVGRTEAFF
.	.	TRBJ2-7	TRBV12-3/TRBV12-4	TGTGCCAGCAGTTTGCCCCCGCGCTACGAGCAGTACTTC	CASSLPPRYEQYF
.	.	TRBJ2-2	TRBV7-2	TGTGCCAGCAGCTTATCAAGGGGGGAGCTGTTTTTT	CASSLSRGELFF
.	TRBD1	TRBJ2-2	TRBV20-1	TGCAGTGTTTCTCAGGGGGCTTCCAACGCCGGGGAGCTGTTTTTT	CSVSQGASNAGELFF
.	TRBD1	TRBJ1-1	TRBV6-6	TGTGCCAGCAGTCGGACAGGGGGTGAGACTGAAGCTTTCTTT	CASSRTGGETEAFF